This entry lists 17 T cell receptor beta chains sequenced from one sample in a study of OX40 agonist ivuxolimab in advanced cancers. Data came from immunoSEQ multiplex PCR; TCRdb stores just in-frame clones and leaves some out. This repertoire shows nearly 80,000 clones, 84% found once; its top ten account for 20% to 25%. Material: CD4+ or CD8+ T cells sorted from blood, obtained in a trial of the OX40 agonist ivuxolimab. Source of these receptors: an adult with an advanced solid tumor such as melanoma, head and neck, liver or kidney cancer.

This chain uses TRBV10-1 with TRBJ2-2, with 7 bases lining up with TRBD1. Losses at the gene ends were 0 bases for V and 6 bases for J; bases not matched to a gene: 1. Looked up from germline, CDR1 is WNHNN and CDR2 is SYGVQD (reference sequence). There are 14 residues in the CDR3. CDR3 in DNA: TGCGCCAGCAGTGAGTCGGGGACAGCCGGGGAGCTGTTTTTT. This codes for CASSESGTAGELFF.

CDR3 sequence (DNA): TGTGCCAGCTCACCTGGACAGGATAATGAAAAACTGTTTTTT. Protein: CASSPGQDNEKLFF. The chain recombines TRBV18 with TRBJ1-4, with 7 bases that match TRBD1. V gave up 3 bases and J gave up 4 bases; unmatched junction bases: 2. The CDR3 totals 14 residues. CDR1 KGHSH and CDR2 LQKENI come from the germline V gene.

V usage is TRBV7-2 and J usage is TRBJ2-1; unclear D gene. Deletions cut 8 bases from V and 5 bases from J, with 4 bases between. The germline gives CDR1 SGHTA, CDR2 FQGNSA. The CDR3 has 10 amino acids. The CDR3 coding sequence is TGTGCCAGCGCAAACAATGAGCAGTTCTTC. Translation gives CASANNEQFF.

The rearrangement uses TRBV27 and TRBJ2-1; 8 positions match TRBD2. The CDR3 is 16 amino acids. V dropped 4 bases and J dropped 0; count of bases not matched to a gene: 5. Germline lookup yields CDR1 MNHEY and CDR2 SMNVEV (reference sequence). The CDR3 nucleotides read TGTGCCAGCAGTTCCTTCCGGGAGGGCTCCTACAATGAGCAGTTCTTC. It translates to CASSSFREGSYNEQFF.

This chain joins TRBV6-5 and TRBJ2-3; no definite D call. Trimming took off 1 base at V and 0 bases at J, with 8 bases between the two ends. Germline V lookup: CDR1 MNHEY, CDR2 SVGAGI. CDR3 length: 15 amino acids. The CDR3 loop reads CASSYLSESTDTQYF. The DNA for the CDR3 is TGTGCCAGCAGTTACTTGAGCGAGAGCACAGATACGCAGTATTTT.

A single count supports this clone. The rearrangement uses TRBV23-1 and TRBJ1-1, with D maybe TRBD1 (6 bases). TRBV23-1 is filed as an ORF, its function uncertain. The CDR3 contains 17 residues. Deletions cut 2 bases from V and 5 bases from J, with 21 bases between. The CDR3 DNA follows: TGCGCCAGCAGTCAAATGACAGGAGCAAGGGTCGCGACTGAAGCTTTCTTT. It codes for CASSQMTGARVATEAFF.

As for this clone: Being one base from a much bigger clone, this may be a read error. The chain carries TRBV7-1 and TRBJ2-7, with no clear D. TRBV7-1 is assigned to the ORF class and has an uncertain function. There are 16 residues in the CDR3. The CDR3 DNA reads as TGCGCCAGCAGCCAAGAATCGGCCCTCGAACGGTCTGAGCAGTACTTC. It specifies CASSQESALERSEQYF.

The V call is TRBV11-2, the J call TRBJ1-3; 8 positions agree with TRBD1. V lost 4 bases, J lost 2 bases, and 7 bases stayed unmatched. This CDR3 has 16 residues. Germline loops: CDR1 SGHAT, CDR2 FQNNGV. The CDR3 nucleotides are TGTGCCAGCAGCTCCCGGACAGGGAGAGCTGGAAACACCATATATTTT. This translates into CASSSRTGRAGNTIYF.

As DNA, the CDR3 is TGCAGCGGAGGGGGGCCTATCGATGAGCAGTTCTTC. Translating gives CSGGGPIDEQFF. The rearrangement uses TRBV29-1 and TRBJ2-1; perhaps D is TRBD1 or TRBD2 (6 bases each). With 7 bases removed from V and 8 bases from J, the gap between germline ends came to 15 bases. Germline V lookup: CDR1 SQVTM, CDR2 ANQGSEA. There are 12 residues in the CDR3.

The rearrangement uses TRBV5-1 and TRBJ2-7, with 8 bases identical to TRBD1. CDR1 is SGHRS, CDR2 YFSETQ, per germline. The trim removed 6 bases at V and 4 bases at J, leaving 12 bases unmatched. The CDR3 covers 15 residues. The CDR3 DNA is TGCGCCAGCACCACCGGACAGGGAAGCCCTTACGAGCAGTACTTC. Translating it yields CASTTGQGSPYEQYF.

The gene calls are TRBV6-5 and TRBJ2-3; unclear D gene. V was clipped by 6 bases and J by 3 bases, with 4 bases between them. Per germline, CDR1 MNHEY and CDR2 SVGAGI. This CDR3 contains 11 residues. The CDR3 region is CASRGTDTQYF. The CDR3 region has the DNA TGTGCCAGCAGAGGTACAGATACGCAGTATTTT.

This chain connects TRBV7-9 to TRBJ2-7; D remains ambiguous. Germline CDR1 is SEHNR and CDR2 is FQNEAQ (reference sequence). This CDR3 has 14 residues. V shed 5 bases and J shed 5 bases, with 16 bases lying between them. This CDR3 is CASSPPMTLDEQYF. CDR3 nucleotide sequence: TGTGCCAGCAGCCCCCCGATGACATTGGACGAGCAGTACTTC.

The chain couples TRBV11-2 to TRBJ1-1, with TRBD1 matching over 9 bases. This CDR3 comprises 13 residues. CDR1 and CDR2 (germline): SGHAT, FQNNGV. Trimming took 8 bases from V and 7 from J; bases not matched to a gene: 8. The CDR3 loop is CASGLTGGVEAFF. CDR3 coding DNA: TGTGCCAGCGGATTGACAGGGGGAGTTGAAGCTTTCTTT.

The V gene is TRBV5-1, the J gene TRBJ2-5; 9 bases fit TRBD2. The V gene end was trimmed by 0 bases and the J gene end by 2 bases; junction bases not matched to a gene: 5. Germline-derived CDR1 and CDR2 are SGHRS and YFSETQ. The CDR3 is 16 residues long. This CDR3 is CASSLALSGRQETQYF. DNA for the CDR3: TGCGCCAGCAGCTTGGCCCTAAGCGGGAGGCAAGAGACCCAGTACTTC.

The chain has TRBV5-4 and TRBJ2-1; 13 bases align to TRBD2. V was pared by 5 bases and J by 7 bases, with 6 bases of the junction left unmatched. CDR1 is SGHNT, CDR2 YYREEE, per germline (reference sequence). The CDR3 spans 15 residues. The CDR3 bases are TGTGCCAGCAGGGCCGGGACTAGCGGGAATAATGAGCAGTTCTTC. Encoded protein: CASRAGTSGNNEQFF.

V usage is TRBV10-3 and J usage is TRBJ2-5, with D perhaps TRBD1 (6 bases). Germline CDR1 reads ENHRY; CDR2 reads SYGVKD. Trimming cost V 2 bases and J 7 bases, with 17 bases left between them. This CDR3 region has 15 residues. The CDR3 coding sequence is TGTGCCATCAGTGAGCTACAGGGCCTAAGGGCGACCCAGTACTTC. This gives the protein CAISELQGLRATQYF.

The V and J genes are TRBV29-1 and TRBJ1-6; 11 nucleotides line up with TRBD1. The CDR3 contains 13 residues. CDR1 SQVTM and CDR2 ANQGSEA come from the germline V gene. After removal of 6 bases from V and 8 bases from J, the junction contained 3 bases not matched to a gene. CDR3 amino acids: CSVGQGADSPLHF. DNA for the CDR3: TGCAGCGTCGGACAGGGGGCAGATTCACCCCTCCACTTT.